This entry is about one TCR beta chain. The antigen is undetermined. The sample is drawn from a study of shared clonotypes between healthy human individuals. Background on the study: Each donor's CD8 memory used one plate, CD8 naive two, each CD4 subset three. Findings and limits, study-wide: Generally, estimated richness proved larger in naive subsets than it did in memory subsets.

Some clones are missing from TCRdb's copy, which holds only in-frame ones; the method was immunoSEQ multiplex PCR. Among roughly 600,000 clones listed, roughly 98% were seen once. Positively selected for CCR7, the CD45RO-negative cells used as naive CD8 cells excluded terminally differentiated effector memory CD45RA+ cells. Germline V lookup: CDR1 SGHNT, CDR2 YENEEA. This CDR3 has 15 residues. Between the trimmed V and J ends, which lost 2 bases and 0 bases, there was a span of 8 bases. Sample: naive CD8+ T cells sorted from blood. This receptor was identified in a young man in good health. The V call is TRBV11-3, the J call TRBJ2-1, with D unclear. In DNA, the CDR3 is TGTGCCAGCAGCTTAAGTCCACACTCCTACAATGAGCAGTTCTTC. Protein: CASSLSPHSYNEQFF.